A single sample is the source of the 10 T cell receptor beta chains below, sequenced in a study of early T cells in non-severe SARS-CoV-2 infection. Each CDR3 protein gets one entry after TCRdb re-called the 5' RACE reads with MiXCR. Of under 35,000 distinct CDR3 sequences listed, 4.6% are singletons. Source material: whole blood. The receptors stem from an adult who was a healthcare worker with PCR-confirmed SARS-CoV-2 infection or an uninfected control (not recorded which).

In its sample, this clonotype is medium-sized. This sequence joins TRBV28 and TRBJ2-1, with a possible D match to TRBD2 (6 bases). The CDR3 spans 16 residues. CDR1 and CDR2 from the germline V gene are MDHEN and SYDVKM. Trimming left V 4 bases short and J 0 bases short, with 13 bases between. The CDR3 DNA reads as TGTGCCAGCAGTTCGTCTAGCGAGTCCTCCTACAATGAGCAGTTCTTC. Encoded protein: CASSSSSESSYNEQFF.

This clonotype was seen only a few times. The CDR3 protein is CASTKGGQGALGYTF. CDR3 DNA sequence: TGTGCCAGCACCAAGGGAGGACAGGGGGCGCTTGGCTACACCTTC. The chain employs TRBV28 and TRBJ1-2; 11 bases fit TRBD1. The ends lost 7 bases at V and 7 bases at J; junction bases unmatched: 11. Germline loops: CDR1 MDHEN, CDR2 SYDVKM. There are 15 residues in the CDR3.

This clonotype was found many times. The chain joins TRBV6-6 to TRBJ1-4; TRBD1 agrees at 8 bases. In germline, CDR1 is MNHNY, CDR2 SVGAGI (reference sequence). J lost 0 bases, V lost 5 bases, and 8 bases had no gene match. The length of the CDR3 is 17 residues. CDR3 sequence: CASSRQGTEATNEKLFF. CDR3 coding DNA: TGTGCCAGCAGTAGACAGGGGACCGAGGCAACTAATGAAAAACTGTTTTTT.

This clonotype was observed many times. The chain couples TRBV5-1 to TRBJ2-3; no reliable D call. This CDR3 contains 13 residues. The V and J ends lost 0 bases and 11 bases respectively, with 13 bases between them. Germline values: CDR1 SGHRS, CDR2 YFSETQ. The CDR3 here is CASSLDPPLGQYF. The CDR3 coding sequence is TGCGCCAGCAGCTTGGACCCCCCCTTAGGGCAGTATTTT.

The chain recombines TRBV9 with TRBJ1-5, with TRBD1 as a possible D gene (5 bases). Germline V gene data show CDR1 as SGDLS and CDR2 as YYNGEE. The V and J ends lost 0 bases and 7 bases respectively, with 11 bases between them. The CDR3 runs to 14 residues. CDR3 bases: TGTGCCAGCAGCGTAGCAGGGTTCGGGCAGCCCCAGCATTTT. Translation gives CASSVAGFGQPQHF.

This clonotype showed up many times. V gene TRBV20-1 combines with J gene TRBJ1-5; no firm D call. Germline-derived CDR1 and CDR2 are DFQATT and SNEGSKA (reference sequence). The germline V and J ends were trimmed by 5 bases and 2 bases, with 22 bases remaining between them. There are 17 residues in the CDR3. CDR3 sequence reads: CSAQTRLDAFGNQPQHF. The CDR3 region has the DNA TGCAGTGCTCAGACCCGACTCGACGCATTTGGCAATCAGCCCCAGCATTTT.

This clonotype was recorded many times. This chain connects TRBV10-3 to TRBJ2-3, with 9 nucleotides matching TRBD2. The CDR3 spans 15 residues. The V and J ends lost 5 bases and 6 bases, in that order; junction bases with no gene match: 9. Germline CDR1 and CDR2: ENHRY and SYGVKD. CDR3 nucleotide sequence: TGTGCCATCAGTACGGGCGGGAGGGTATCCGATACGCAGTATTTT. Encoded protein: CAISTGGRVSDTQYF.

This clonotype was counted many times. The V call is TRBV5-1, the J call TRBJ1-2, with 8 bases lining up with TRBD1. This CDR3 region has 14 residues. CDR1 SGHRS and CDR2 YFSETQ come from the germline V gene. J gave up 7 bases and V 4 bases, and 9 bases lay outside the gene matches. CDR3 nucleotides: TGCGCCAGCAGCGAGGGACAGGCGCGTCTTGGCTACACCTTC. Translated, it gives CASSEGQARLGYTF.

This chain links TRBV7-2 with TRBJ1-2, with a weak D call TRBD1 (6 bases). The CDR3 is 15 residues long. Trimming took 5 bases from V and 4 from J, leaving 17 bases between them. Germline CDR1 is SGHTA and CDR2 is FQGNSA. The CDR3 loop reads CASSLGTQLPYGYTF. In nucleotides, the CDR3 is TGTGCCAGCAGCCTCGGGACACAACTTCCCTATGGCTACACCTTC.

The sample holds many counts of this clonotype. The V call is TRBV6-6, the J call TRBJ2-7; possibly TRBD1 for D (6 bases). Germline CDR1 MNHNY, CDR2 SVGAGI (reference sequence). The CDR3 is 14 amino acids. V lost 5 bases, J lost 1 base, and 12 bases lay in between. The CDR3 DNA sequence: TGTGCCAGCAGTGGACAGACATCTTCCTACGAGCAGTACTTC. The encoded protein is CASSGQTSSYEQYF.